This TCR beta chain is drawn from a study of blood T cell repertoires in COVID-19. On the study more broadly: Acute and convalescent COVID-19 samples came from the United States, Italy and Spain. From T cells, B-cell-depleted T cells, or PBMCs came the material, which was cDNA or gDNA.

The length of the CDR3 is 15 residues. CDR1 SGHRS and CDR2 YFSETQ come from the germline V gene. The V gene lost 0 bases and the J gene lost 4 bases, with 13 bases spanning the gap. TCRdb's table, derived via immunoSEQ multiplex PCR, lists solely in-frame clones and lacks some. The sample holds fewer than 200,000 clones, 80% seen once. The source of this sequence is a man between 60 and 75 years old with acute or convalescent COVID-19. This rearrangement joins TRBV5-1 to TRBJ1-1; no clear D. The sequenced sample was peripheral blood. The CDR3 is CASSLESPESTEAFF. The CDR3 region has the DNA TGCGCCAGCAGCTTGGAGAGCCCGGAGAGCACTGAAGCTTTCTTT. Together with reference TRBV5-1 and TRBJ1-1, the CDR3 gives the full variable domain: KAGVTQTPRYLIKTRGQQVTLSCSPISGHRSVSWYQQTPGQGLQFLFEYFSETQRNKGNFPGRFSGRQFSNSRSEMNVSTLELGDSALYLCASSLESPESTEAFFGQGTRLTVV.